The entry below describes one T cell receptor beta chain. The data were obtained in a study of blood T cell repertoires in COVID-19. Study-wide context: Some COVID-19 samples were acute and others convalescent; all came from the United States, Italy and Spain.

Some clones are missing from TCRdb's copy, which holds only in-frame ones; the method was immunoSEQ multiplex PCR. There are 200,000 or so clones in the sample; more than 75% occur only once, and roughly 20% lies in the top ten. Germline values: CDR1 KGHSH, CDR2 LQKENI. The CDR3 sequence is 17 residues long. With V trimmed by 3 bases and J by 7 bases, 8 bases remained unmatched. The chain uses TRBV18 and TRBJ2-1, with 14 bases aligning to TRBD2. The sequence was collected from a person between 65 and 79 years old with COVID-19, enrolled during active disease. The specimen was peripheral blood. CDR3 DNA: TGTGCCAGCTCACCGGGGACTAGCGGGAGAAGAGCGAATGAGCAGTTCTTC. Translating gives CASSPGTSGRRANEQFF.